A single T cell receptor (beta chain) is shown here with its context. As yet, its antigen is unknown. The data were taken from a study of cytomegalovirus exposure and HLA in healthy donors. Study-wide findings and caveats: Among the CMV-associated chains, three were confirmed in vitro as specific for CMV antigens. For cytomegalovirus status, the classifier reportedly gave diagnoses with high specificity and sensitivity.

The PCR had 60 Vbeta and 13 Jbeta primers. TCRdb keeps only in-frame clones here, not all; method: immunoSEQ multiplex PCR. The table has approximately 190,000 clones, about four fifths seen once. Samples came from healthy bone marrow donors. This CDR3 has 17 amino acids. Germline V gene lookup returns CDR1 SGHAT and CDR2 FQNNGV. Trimming took 4 bases from V and 2 from J; bases not matched to a gene: 9. The sample comprised PBMCs. The source of this sequence is a woman aged 45-65 years in good health and CMV-seropositive. The V gene is TRBV11-2, the J gene TRBJ1-3; 9 nucleotides align to TRBD1. CDR3 nucleotides: TGTGCCAGCAGCTCCCCGGGACAGGGAAAACCTGGAAACACCATATATTTT. It codes for CASSSPGQGKPGNTIYF.